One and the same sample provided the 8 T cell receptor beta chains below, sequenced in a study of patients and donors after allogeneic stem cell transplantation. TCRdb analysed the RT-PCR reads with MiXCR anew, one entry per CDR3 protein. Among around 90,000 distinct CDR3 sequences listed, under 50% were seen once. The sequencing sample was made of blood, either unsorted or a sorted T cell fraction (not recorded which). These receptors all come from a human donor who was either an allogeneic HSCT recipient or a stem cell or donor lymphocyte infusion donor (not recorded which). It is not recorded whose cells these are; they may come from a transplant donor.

CDR3 loop: CSVVVPSNYGYTF. The CDR3 coding sequence is TGCAGCGTTGTTGTCCCAAGCAACTATGGCTACACCTTC. The chain combines TRBV29-1 with TRBJ1-2; D is uncertain. CDR1 SQVTM and CDR2 ANQGSEA come from the germline V gene. Trimming left V 4 bases short and J 2 bases short, with 11 bases between. This CDR3 is 13 amino acids long.

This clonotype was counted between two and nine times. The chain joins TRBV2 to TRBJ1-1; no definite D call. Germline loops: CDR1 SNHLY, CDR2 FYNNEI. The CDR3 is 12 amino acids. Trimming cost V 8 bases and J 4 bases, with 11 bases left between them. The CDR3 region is CASGRRTTEAFF. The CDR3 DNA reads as TGTGCCAGCGGACGGAGGACCACTGAAGCTTTCTTT.

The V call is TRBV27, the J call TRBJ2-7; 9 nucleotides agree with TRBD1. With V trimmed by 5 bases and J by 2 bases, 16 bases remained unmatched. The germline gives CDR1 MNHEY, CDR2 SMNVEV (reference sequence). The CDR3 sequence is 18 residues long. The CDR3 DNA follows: TGTGCCAGCAGTGATGGGACAGGGCCTTACCGAGGGACCTACGAGCAGTACTTC. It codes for CASSDGTGPYRGTYEQYF.

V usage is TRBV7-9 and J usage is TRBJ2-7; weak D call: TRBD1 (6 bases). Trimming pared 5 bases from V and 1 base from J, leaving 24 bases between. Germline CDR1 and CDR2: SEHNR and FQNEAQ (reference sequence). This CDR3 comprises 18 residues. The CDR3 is CASSPGTGIAMGSYEQYF. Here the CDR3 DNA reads TGTGCCAGCAGCCCCGGCACAGGGATTGCAATGGGGTCCTACGAGCAGTACTTC. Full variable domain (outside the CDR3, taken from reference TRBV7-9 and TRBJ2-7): DTGVSQNPRHKITKRGQNVTFRCDPISEHNRLYWYRQTLGQGPEFLTYFQNEAQLEKSRLLSDRFSAERPKGSFSTLEIQRTEQGDSAMYLCASSPGTGIAMGSYEQYFGPGTRLTVT.

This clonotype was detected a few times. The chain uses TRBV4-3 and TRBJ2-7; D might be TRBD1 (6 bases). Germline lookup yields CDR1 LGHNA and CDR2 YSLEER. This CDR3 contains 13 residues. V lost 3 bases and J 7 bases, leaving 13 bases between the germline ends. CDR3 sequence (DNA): TGCGCCAGCAGCCAGACAGCACAGGGTGAGCAGTACTTC. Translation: CASSQTAQGEQYF.

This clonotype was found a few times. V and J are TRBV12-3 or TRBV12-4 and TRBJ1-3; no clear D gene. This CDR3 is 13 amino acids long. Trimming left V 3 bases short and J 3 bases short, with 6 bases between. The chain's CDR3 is CASSFRLGNTIYF. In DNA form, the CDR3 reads TGTGCCAGCAGTTTTCGGCTTGGAAACACCATATATTTT.

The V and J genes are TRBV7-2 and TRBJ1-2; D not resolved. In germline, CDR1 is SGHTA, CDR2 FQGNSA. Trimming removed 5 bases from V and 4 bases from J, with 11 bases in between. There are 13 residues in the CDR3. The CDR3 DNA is TGTGCCAGCAGCATTACAGATTTCTATGGCTACACCTTC. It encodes CASSITDFYGYTF.

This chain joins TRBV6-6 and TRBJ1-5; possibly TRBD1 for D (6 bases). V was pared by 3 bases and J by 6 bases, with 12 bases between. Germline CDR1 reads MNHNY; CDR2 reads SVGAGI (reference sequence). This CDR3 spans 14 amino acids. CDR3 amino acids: CASSYGGAGQPQHF. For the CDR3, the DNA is TGTGCCAGCAGTTATGGGGGGGCTGGTCAGCCCCAGCATTTT.